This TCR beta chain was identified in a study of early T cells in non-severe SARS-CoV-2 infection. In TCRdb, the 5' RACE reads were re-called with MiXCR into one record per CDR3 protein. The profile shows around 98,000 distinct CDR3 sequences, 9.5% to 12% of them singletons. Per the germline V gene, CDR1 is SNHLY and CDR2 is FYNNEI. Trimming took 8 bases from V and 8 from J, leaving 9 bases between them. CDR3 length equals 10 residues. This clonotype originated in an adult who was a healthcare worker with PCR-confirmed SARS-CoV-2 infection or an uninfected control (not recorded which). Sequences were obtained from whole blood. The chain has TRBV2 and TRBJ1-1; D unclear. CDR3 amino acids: CASLVIEAFF. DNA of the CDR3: TGTGCCAGCCTTGTCATAGAAGCTTTCTTT.